The 6 T cell receptor beta chains in this list originate from one sample, sequenced in a study of post-analysis software for immune sequencing data. Researchers reported that TCR beta cDNA libraries carried unique molecular identifiers. TCRdb recomputed calls from the PCR reads with MiXCR, one row per CDR3 protein. The table includes 150,000 to 200,000 distinct CDR3 sequences, 36% detected once. The input for sequencing was blood, taken after autologous hematopoietic stem cell transplantation. The receptor source for this set is a girl aged 10-17 years with multiple sclerosis.

Only a few counts were recorded for this clonotype. V usage is TRBV20-1 and J usage is TRBJ1-1, with no clear D. This CDR3 contains 12 residues. V shed 6 bases and J shed 5 bases, with 13 bases lying between them. Germline CDR1 DFQATT, CDR2 SNEGSKA (reference sequence). The CDR3 is CSAYGVRTEAFF. The CDR3 bases are TGCAGTGCGTATGGGGTTCGAACTGAAGCTTTCTTT.

This clonotype was detected once. The chain links TRBV5-6 to TRBJ2-7; possibly TRBD2 for D (5 bases). This CDR3 has 14 amino acids. V lost 4 bases to trimming and J lost 6 bases, with 17 bases between them. In germline, CDR1 is SGHDT, CDR2 YYEEEE. CDR3 protein: CASSLAASGSEQYF. The CDR3 coding sequence is TGTGCCAGCAGCCTTGCGGCTTCGGGGAGCGAGCAGTACTTC.

With regard to this clonotype: A much larger clone sits a single nucleotide away, making a read error possible. The genes are TRBV21-1 and TRBJ2-7. TRBV21-1 is marked as a pseudogene. The CDR3 is 13 residues long. Here the CDR3 DNA reads TGTGCCAGCAGAACAGGGAACCCCTACGAGCAGTACTTC. Amino acid sequence: CASRTGNPYEQYF.

This chain connects TRBV6-2 or TRBV6-3 to TRBJ2-1; 12 bases fit TRBD1. With 7 bases clipped from V and 9 bases from J, the junction kept 16 bases outside the gene matches. Germline values: CDR1 MNHEY, CDR2 SVGEGT. This CDR3 has 17 residues. Here the CDR3 DNA reads TGTGCCAGCACCTACGCCCCCGGGGGACAGGGGGCACGTGAGCAGTTCTTC. Translation: CASTYAPGGQGAREQFF.

The CDR3 is CASSVATWNEQFF. The CDR3 bases are TGTGCCAGCAGCGTAGCTACTTGGAATGAGCAGTTCTTC. The rearrangement links TRBV9 to TRBJ2-1; D uncertain. CDR1 SGDLS and CDR2 YYNGEE come from the germline V gene. Trimming stripped 0 bases from V and 7 bases from J, with 8 bases between. The CDR3 runs 13 residues.

This clonotype was observed a handful of times. The junction does not match germline at one end; this may be a read error. The chain uses TRBV6-1 and TRBJ2-4; D is unresolved. From germline, CDR1 is MNHNS and CDR2 SASEGT. The CDR3 is made up of 14 amino acids. The CDR3: CVSSAPGEARIQYF. The CDR3 nucleotides read TGTGTCAGCAGTGCCCCGGGCGAGGCGAGGATTCAGTATTTC.